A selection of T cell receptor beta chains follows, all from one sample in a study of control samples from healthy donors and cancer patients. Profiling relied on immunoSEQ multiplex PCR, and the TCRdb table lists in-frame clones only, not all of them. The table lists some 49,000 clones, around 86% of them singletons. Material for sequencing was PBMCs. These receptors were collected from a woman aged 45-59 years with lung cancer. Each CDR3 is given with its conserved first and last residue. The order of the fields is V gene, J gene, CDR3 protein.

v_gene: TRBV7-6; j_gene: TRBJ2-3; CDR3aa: CASSWTGITDTQYF
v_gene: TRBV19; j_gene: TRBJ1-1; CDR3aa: CASSGGTLKTLNTEAFF
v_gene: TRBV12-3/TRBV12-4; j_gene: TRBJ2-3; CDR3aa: CASSFREDTQYF
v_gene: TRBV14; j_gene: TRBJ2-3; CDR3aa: CASSRQGAGTDTQYF
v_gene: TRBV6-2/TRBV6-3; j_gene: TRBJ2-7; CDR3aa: CASSAGTVYEQYF
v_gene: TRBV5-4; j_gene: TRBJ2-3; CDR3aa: CASSSVRGTGDTDTQYF
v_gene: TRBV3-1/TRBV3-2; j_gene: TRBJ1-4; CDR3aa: CASSFGGTGNEKLFF
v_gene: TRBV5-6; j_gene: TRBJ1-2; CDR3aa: CASSTRGSYGYTF
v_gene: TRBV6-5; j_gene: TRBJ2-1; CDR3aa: CASRRGSSYNEQFF
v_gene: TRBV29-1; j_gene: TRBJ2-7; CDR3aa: CSVAGQGFAYEQYF
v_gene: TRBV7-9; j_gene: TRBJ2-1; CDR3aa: CASSSPIGAYNEQFF
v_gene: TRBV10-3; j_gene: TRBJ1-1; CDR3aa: CAISDRNTEAFF
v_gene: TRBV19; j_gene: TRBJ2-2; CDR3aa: CASDPDNGGTGELFF
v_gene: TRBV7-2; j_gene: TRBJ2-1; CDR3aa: CASSPTVNEQFF